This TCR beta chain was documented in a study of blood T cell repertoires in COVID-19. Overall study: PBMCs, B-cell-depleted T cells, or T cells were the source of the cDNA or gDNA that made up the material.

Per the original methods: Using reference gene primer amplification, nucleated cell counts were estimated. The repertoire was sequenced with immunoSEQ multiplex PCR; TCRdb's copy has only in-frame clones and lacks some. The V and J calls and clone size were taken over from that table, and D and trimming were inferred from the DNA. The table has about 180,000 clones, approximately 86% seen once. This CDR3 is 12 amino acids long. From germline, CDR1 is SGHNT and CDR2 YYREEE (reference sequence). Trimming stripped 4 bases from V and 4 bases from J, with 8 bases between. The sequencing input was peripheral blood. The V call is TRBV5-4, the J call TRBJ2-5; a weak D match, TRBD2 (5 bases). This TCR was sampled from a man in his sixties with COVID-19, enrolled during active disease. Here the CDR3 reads CASSTRRETQYF. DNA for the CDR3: TGTGCCAGCAGCACTAGGAGAGAGACCCAGTACTTC.